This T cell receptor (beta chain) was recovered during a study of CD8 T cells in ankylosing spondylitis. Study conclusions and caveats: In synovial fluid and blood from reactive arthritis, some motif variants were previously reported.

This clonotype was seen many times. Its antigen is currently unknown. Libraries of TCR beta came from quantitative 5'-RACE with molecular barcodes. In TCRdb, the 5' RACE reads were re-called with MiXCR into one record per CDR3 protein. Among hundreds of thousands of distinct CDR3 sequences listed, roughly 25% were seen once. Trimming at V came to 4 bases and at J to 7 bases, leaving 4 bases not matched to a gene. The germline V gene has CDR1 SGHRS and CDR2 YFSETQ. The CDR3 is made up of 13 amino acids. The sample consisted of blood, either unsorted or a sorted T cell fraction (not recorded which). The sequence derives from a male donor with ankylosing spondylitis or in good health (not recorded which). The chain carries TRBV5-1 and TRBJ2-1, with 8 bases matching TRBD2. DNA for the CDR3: TGCGCCAGCAGCGTGGGACTAGGTAATGAGCAGTTCTTC. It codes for CASSVGLGNEQFF.